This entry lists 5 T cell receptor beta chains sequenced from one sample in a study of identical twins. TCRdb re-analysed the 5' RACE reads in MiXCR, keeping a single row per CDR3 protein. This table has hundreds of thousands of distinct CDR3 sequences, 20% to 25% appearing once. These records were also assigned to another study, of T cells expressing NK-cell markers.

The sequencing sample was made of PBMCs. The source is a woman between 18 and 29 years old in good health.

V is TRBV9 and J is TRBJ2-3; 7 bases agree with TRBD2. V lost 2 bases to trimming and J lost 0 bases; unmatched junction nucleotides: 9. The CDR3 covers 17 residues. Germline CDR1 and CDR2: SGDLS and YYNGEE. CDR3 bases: TGTGCCAGCAGCGTCCCTAGGGGACTACCGAGCACAGATACGCAGTATTTT. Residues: CASSVPRGLPSTDTQYF.

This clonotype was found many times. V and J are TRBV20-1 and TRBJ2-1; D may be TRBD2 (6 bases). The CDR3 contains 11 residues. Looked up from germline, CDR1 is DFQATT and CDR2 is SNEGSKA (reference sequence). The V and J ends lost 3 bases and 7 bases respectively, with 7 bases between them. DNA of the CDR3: TGCAGTGCTAGCCGGGGGAATGAGCAGTTCTTC. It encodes CSASRGNEQFF.

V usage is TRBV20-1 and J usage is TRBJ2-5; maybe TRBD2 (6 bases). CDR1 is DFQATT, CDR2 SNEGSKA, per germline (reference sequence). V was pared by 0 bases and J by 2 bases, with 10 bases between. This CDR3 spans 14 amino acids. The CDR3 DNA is TGCAGTGCTAGAGAGACGGGAGAGCAAGAGACCCAGTACTTC. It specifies CSARETGEQETQYF.

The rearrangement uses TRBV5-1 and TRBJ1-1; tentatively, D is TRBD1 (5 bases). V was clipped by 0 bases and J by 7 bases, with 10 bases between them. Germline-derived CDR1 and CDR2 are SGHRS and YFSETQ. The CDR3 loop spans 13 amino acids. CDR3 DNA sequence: TGCGCCAGCAGCTTGGGGGCAGACAGTGAAGCTTTCTTT. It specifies CASSLGADSEAFF. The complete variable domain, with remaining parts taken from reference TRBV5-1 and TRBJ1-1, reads KAGVTQTPRYLIKTRGQQVTLSCSPISGHRSVSWYQQTPGQGLQFLFEYFSETQRNKGNFPGRFSGRQFSNSRSEMNVSTLELGDSALYLCASSLGADSEAFFGQGTRLTVV.

CDR3 loop: CASSLGQGGFTDTQYF. CDR3 in DNA: TGCGCCAGCAGCTTGGGGCAGGGGGGATTCACAGATACGCAGTATTTT. The rearrangement uses TRBV5-1 and TRBJ2-3, with D maybe TRBD1 (7 bases). V shed 0 bases and J shed 2 bases, with 13 bases lying between them. This CDR3 is built from 16 residues. Germline V gene sequence: CDR1 SGHRS, CDR2 YFSETQ.